Described below is a single T cell receptor (beta chain) sequence and its context. This entry is derived from a study of blood T cell repertoires in COVID-19. Trimming cost V 1 base and J 11 bases, with 15 bases left between them. The germline gives CDR1 LGHDT, CDR2 YNNKEL (reference sequence). The CDR3 sequence is 15 residues long. Generated by immunoSEQ multiplex PCR, the TCRdb table keeps only in-frame clones and is missing some. Of roughly 100,000 clones listed, roughly nine tenths are singletons. This TCR was sampled from a middle-aged man in a cohort sampled during active COVID-19. The chain is built from TRBV3-1 (or the pseudogene TRBV3-2) and TRBJ1-6; a weak D match, TRBD1 (6 bases). The sample taken for sequencing was peripheral blood. As DNA, the CDR3 is TGTGCCAGCAGCCAAGGTCAGGGGTCTAGGACACCCCTCCACTTT. Protein: CASSQGQGSRTPLHF.